Each of the 9 T cell receptor beta chains below was sequenced from the same sample in a study of vaccination effects on CD4 cells after COVID-19. In the ViraFEST assay, antigen-specific CD4+ clonotypes were identified by expansion after peptide-pool stimulation. Scientists isolated CD4+ T cells after an approximately ten-day culture period ended. This individual contracted SARS-CoV-2 between March and December 2020, as verified by PCR. Profiling relied on immunoSEQ multiplex PCR, and the TCRdb table lists in-frame clones only, not all of them. The data hold approximately 31,000 clones, with approximately 72% observed a single time. Their cognate antigens are unknown. The sample consisted of CD4+ T cells from PBMCs cultured with a peptide pool, taken before COVID-19 vaccination. These receptors were collected from a human donor who had a prior SARS-CoV-2 infection.

J is TRBJ1-6 and V is TRBV27; 12 nucleotides align to TRBD1. The germline CDR1 and CDR2 sequences are MNHEY and SMNVEV (reference sequence). The CDR3 consists of 18 residues. Trimming took 3 bases from V and 1 from J; bases not matched to a gene: 4. The CDR3 DNA is TGTGCCAGCAGTTTCCGGGGACAGGGGGCTTCCTATAATTCACCCCTCCACTTT. Translating gives CASSFRGQGASYNSPLHF.

The sample holds a few counts of this clone. The chain links TRBV18 to TRBJ1-6, with D perhaps TRBD1 (6 bases). Trimming removed 0 bases from V and 7 bases from J, with 16 bases in between. The CDR3 contains 17 residues. CDR1 and CDR2 (germline): KGHSH, LQKENI. The CDR3 sequence: CASSPPATWDKNSPLHF. The CDR3 DNA follows: TGTGCCAGCTCACCACCTGCGACCTGGGACAAAAATTCACCCCTCCACTTT.

This rearrangement joins TRBV5-5 to TRBJ2-7; TRBD1 matches 10 bases. V was clipped by 2 bases and J by 3 bases; unmatched bases: 8. The CDR3 loop spans 16 amino acids. From germline, CDR1 is SGHKS and CDR2 YYEKEE (reference sequence). This CDR3 reads CASSFGTGDFYYEQYF. CDR3 DNA sequence: TGTGCCAGCAGCTTTGGGACAGGGGACTTTTACTACGAGCAGTACTTC.

The chain employs TRBV3-1 (or the pseudogene TRBV3-2) and TRBJ2-7; D is unresolved. CDR1 is LGHDT, CDR2 YNNKEL, per germline (reference sequence). The ends were cut back, 0 bases at V and 5 bases at J, with 11 bases in the middle. The CDR3 is made up of 14 amino acids. DNA of the CDR3: TGTGCCAGCAGCCAAGATCTCGGTGGACACGAGCAGTACTTC. Its translation is CASSQDLGGHEQYF.

Only a few counts were recorded for this clone. This sequence joins TRBV7-3 and TRBJ2-5; D is undetermined. This CDR3 spans 12 amino acids. CDR1 is SGHTA and CDR2 is FQGTGA in the germline V gene. Trimming took off 3 bases at V and 4 bases at J, with 6 bases between the two ends. The CDR3 DNA follows: TGTGCCAGCAGCTTCAGAGGAGAGACCCAGTACTTC. This gives the protein CASSFRGETQYF.

This clone was seen just once. The V gene is TRBV11-2, the J gene TRBJ1-1; possibly TRBD1 for D (5 bases). CDR1 is SGHAT, CDR2 FQNNGV, per germline. There are 14 residues in the CDR3. The V end was cut by 1 base, the J end by 7 bases, with 13 bases between. The CDR3 nucleotides read TGTGCCAGCAGCTTAGTTGCGACAGTAAGTGAAGCTTTCTTT. It codes for CASSLVATVSEAFF.

The chain links TRBV18 to TRBJ2-1; maybe TRBD1 (5 bases). V shed 3 bases and J shed 0 bases, with 15 bases lying between them. The germline V gene encodes CDR1 KGHSH and CDR2 LQKENI. This CDR3 has 17 amino acids. CDR3 residues: CASSPWQGQSSYNEQFF. The CDR3 DNA follows: TGTGCCAGCTCACCTTGGCAGGGCCAGAGCTCCTACAATGAGCAGTTCTTC.

This sequence joins TRBV6-1 and TRBJ2-7, with 7 bases fitting TRBD2. Germline V lookup: CDR1 MNHNS, CDR2 SASEGT. J lost 1 base, V lost 3 bases, and 3 bases had no gene match. The CDR3 runs 14 residues. The CDR3 nucleotides read TGTGCCAGCAGTGAGGGGGGGAGATCCTACGAGCAGTACTTC. Translation: CASSEGGRSYEQYF.

V is TRBV11-3 and J is TRBJ2-1; TRBD1 is a possible D gene (6 bases). This CDR3 has 14 amino acids. The ends were cut back, 3 bases at V and 9 bases at J, with 15 bases in the middle. Germline CDR1 and CDR2: SGHNT and YENEEA. The CDR3 DNA reads TGTGCCAGCAGCTTCGGCAGGGGAGCTAGTGAGCAGTTCTTC. It translates to CASSFGRGASEQFF.